This is a list of T cell receptor beta chains from one sample in a study of blood T cell repertoires in COVID-19. Data came from immunoSEQ multiplex PCR; TCRdb stores just in-frame clones and leaves some out. The sample shows under 200,000 clones, approximately 86% of them seen only once. The specimen sequenced was peripheral blood. These receptors were taken from a man aged 50 to 59 with active or convalescent COVID-19. CDR3s include the opening cysteine and the closing phenylalanine or tryptophan. A D gene is named only where the DNA matches it firmly. For some rows the clone size is stated as once, few or many, or as a class when expanded; others skip it.

d_gene	v_gene	abundance	j_gene	CDR3aa	CDR3nt
.	TRBV4-3	few	TRBJ1-6	CASSQELSQGGSPLHF	TGCGCCAGCAGCCAAGAGTTGTCGCAGGGTGGTTCACCCCTCCACTTT
TRBD1	TRBV6-2/TRBV6-3	once	TRBJ1-1	CASSYQGTGRTEAFF	TGTGCCAGCAGTTACCAAGGGACAGGGCGTACTGAAGCTTTCTTT
.	TRBV30	.	TRBJ2-7	CAWSPMRARKDEQYF	TGTGCCTGGAGCCCAATGCGGGCCCGGAAAGACGAGCAGTACTTC
.	TRBV2	few	TRBJ1-1	CASRPGRGGTEAFF	TGTGCCAGCAGACCGGGCCGCGGGGGCACTGAAGCTTTCTTT
TRBD1	TRBV6-5	.	TRBJ2-7	CASSYNRGWEQYF	TGTGCCAGCAGTTACAACAGGGGGTGGGAGCAGTACTTC
.	TRBV3-1/TRBV3-2	.	TRBJ2-5	CASSLNGGQETQYF	TGTGCCAGCAGCTTAAACGGCGGCCAGGAGACCCAGTACTTC
TRBD2	TRBV6-6	.	TRBJ2-7	CASSYSGSFYEQYF	TGTGCCAGCAGTTATAGCGGGAGTTTCTACGAGCAGTACTTC
TRBD2	TRBV7-2	.	TRBJ2-7	CASSFLAGGPREYEQYF	TGTGCCAGCAGCTTCCTAGCGGGGGGACCTCGCGAATACGAGCAGTACTTC
TRBD2	TRBV27	.	TRBJ2-7	CARERGEPYEQYF	TGTGCCAGGGAGCGGGGGGAACCCTACGAGCAGTACTTC
.	TRBV19	few	TRBJ1-3	CASTPWGGEENTIYF	TGTGCCAGTACCCCTTGGGGGGGCGAGGAAAACACCATATATTTT
.	TRBV20-1	.	TRBJ2-4	CSARIRDIQYF	TGCAGTGCTAGAATTCGGGACATTCAGTACTTC
TRBD2	TRBV4-1	.	TRBJ2-1	CASSQGPAGDVNEQFF	TGCGCCAGCAGCCAAGGTCCAGCGGGAGATGTGAATGAGCAGTTCTTC
TRBD2	TRBV18	.	TRBJ2-5	CASSRGLAGKMRETQYF	TGTGCCAGCTCACGAGGACTAGCGGGAAAAATGCGAGAGACCCAGTACTTC
.	TRBV11-2	.	TRBJ1-1	CASSLGYRGGTEAFF	TGTGCCAGCAGCTTAGGATATAGGGGGGGCACTGAAGCTTTCTTT
.	TRBV6-6	.	TRBJ1-5	CASSYVGDQPQHF	TGTGCCAGCAGTTACGTCGGGGATCAGCCCCAGCATTTT
.	TRBV6-5	.	TRBJ2-2	CASRQGESAGELFF	TGTGCCAGCAGACAGGGAGAAAGCGCCGGGGAGCTGTTTTTT
TRBD2	TRBV2	.	TRBJ2-5	CASSVRSGGETQYF	TGTGCCAGCAGTGTAAGGAGCGGGGGAGAGACCCAGTACTTC
.	TRBV2	.	TRBJ1-2	CASGAASATNYGYTF	TGTGCCAGCGGGGCAGCTAGCGCTACTAACTATGGCTACACCTTC
TRBD1	TRBV30	.	TRBJ1-1	CAWNRDRANTEAFF	TGTGCCTGGAACCGAGACAGGGCTAACACTGAAGCTTTCTTT
.	TRBV5-6	.	TRBJ2-1	CASSLKVRETYNEQFF	TGTGCCAGCAGCTTGAAAGTTAGGGAGACCTACAATGAGCAGTTCTTC
.	TRBV5-1	.	TRBJ1-2	CASSFGAGQLYGYTF	TGCGCCAGCAGCTTTGGTGCCGGACAGCTCTATGGCTACACCTTC
TRBD1	TRBV5-4	.	TRBJ2-2	CASTIDRGANTGELFF	TGTGCCAGCACCATTGACAGGGGCGCGAACACCGGGGAGCTGTTTTTT
TRBD2	TRBV6-5	.	TRBJ2-7	CASSYGTSGSHEQYF	TGTGCCAGCAGTTACGGGACTAGCGGGAGTCACGAGCAGTACTTC
TRBD1	TRBV5-5	.	TRBJ1-1	CASSFSGTGHTEAFF	TGTGCCAGCAGCTTCTCCGGGACAGGACACACTGAAGCTTTCTTT
TRBD1	TRBV3-1/TRBV3-2	.	TRBJ1-2	CASSPGTGTPYGYTF	TGTGCCAGCAGCCCAGGGACAGGGACGCCCTATGGCTACACCTTC
.	TRBV7-9	.	TRBJ2-2	CASSRDGWRAITGELFF	TGTGCCAGCAGCCGGGATGGGTGGAGGGCGATCACCGGGGAGCTGTTTTTT
TRBD1	TRBV11-1	few	TRBJ2-7	CASSLAWDRAYEQYF	TGTGCCAGCAGCTTAGCGTGGGACAGGGCGTACGAGCAGTACTTC
.	TRBV7-2	.	TRBJ1-2	CASSLGRDYGYTF	TGTGCCAGCAGCTTGGGCAGGGACTATGGCTACACCTTC
TRBD2	TRBV24-1	.	TRBJ2-2	CATSDSFYGLAGGAGELFF	TGTGCCACCAGTGATTCCTTTTACGGACTAGCGGGAGGTGCCGGGGAGCTGTTTTTT
.	TRBV29-1	.	TRBJ1-4	CSVMARGNEKLFF	TGCAGCGTTATGGCAAGGGGTAATGAAAAACTGTTTTTT
TRBD2	TRBV9	.	TRBJ2-7	CASSVGPGGPIYEQYF	TGTGCCAGCAGCGTAGGCCCGGGGGGGCCTATCTACGAGCAGTACTTC
.	TRBV7-2	few	TRBJ2-1	CASSLGRNNEQFF	TGTGCCAGCAGCTTAGGGAGAAACAATGAGCAGTTCTTC
TRBD1	TRBV7-6	.	TRBJ1-3	CASSKRTGRTSGNTIYF	TGTGCCAGCAGCAAGCGGACAGGCCGAACCTCTGGAAACACCATATATTTT
TRBD2	TRBV24-1	.	TRBJ2-7	CATSDRGTSRTYEQYF	TGTGCCACCAGTGATAGGGGGACTAGCAGAACCTACGAGCAGTACTTC
.	TRBV6-5	.	TRBJ1-6	CASRESQGSLHF	TGTGCCAGCAGGGAGTCACAGGGCTCCCTCCACTTT
TRBD1	TRBV5-1	.	TRBJ1-1	CASSWETGGSNTEAFF	TGCGCCAGCAGCTGGGAGACAGGGGGCTCGAACACTGAAGCTTTCTTT
.	TRBV23-1	.	TRBJ1-6	CASSLDSTHNSPLHF	TGCGCCAGCAGTCTTGACAGTACTCATAATTCACCCCTCCACTTT
.	TRBV6-6	.	TRBJ2-7	CASSYVHRGGEQYF	TGTGCCAGCAGTTACGTTCACAGGGGGGGTGAGCAGTACTTC
TRBD1	TRBV4-3	.	TRBJ2-7	CASSQTGTGVGEQYF	TGCGCCAGCAGCCAAACCGGGACAGGGGTGGGCGAGCAGTACTTC
.	TRBV4-3	.	TRBJ2-5	CASSPSRGLEETQYF	TGCGCCAGCAGCCCCTCCCGGGGACTGGAAGAGACCCAGTACTTC
.	TRBV28	few	TRBJ1-2	CASSLGQTNYGYTF	TGTGCCAGCAGTTTAGGACAGACCAACTATGGCTACACCTTC
.	TRBV28	.	TRBJ1-6	CASSPSSYNSPLHF	TGTGCCAGCAGCCCGAGCTCCTATAATTCACCCCTCCACTTT
.	TRBV6-1	.	TRBJ2-3	CASSDIDTQYF	TGTGCCAGCAGTGACATAGATACGCAGTATTTT
.	TRBV6-5	.	TRBJ1-6	CASSYRGLGSPLHF	TGTGCCAGCAGTTACAGGGGACTAGGATCACCCCTCCACTTT
TRBD1	TRBV5-6	.	TRBJ2-3	CASSVGGPGFTDTQYF	TGTGCCAGCAGTGTAGGGGGCCCTGGATTCACAGATACGCAGTATTTT
TRBD2	TRBV5-1	.	TRBJ2-5	CASQGGLAGQTQYF	TGCGCCAGCCAAGGGGGGTTAGCGGGGCAGACCCAGTACTTC
.	TRBV4-1	.	TRBJ1-1	CASSYGANTEAFF	TGCGCCAGCAGCTACGGAGCGAACACTGAAGCTTTCTTT
.	TRBV29-1	.	TRBJ2-5	CSVEENREETQYF	TGCAGCGTTGAAGAAAACAGGGAAGAGACCCAGTACTTC
.	TRBV9	.	TRBJ1-2	CASSGGHPWDGYTF	TGTGCCAGCAGCGGGGGACATCCCTGGGATGGCTACACCTTC
TRBD1	TRBV5-1	once	TRBJ1-2	CASSLSTGRDGYTF	TGCGCCAGCAGCTTGTCGACAGGGAGAGATGGCTACACCTTC
TRBD1	TRBV9	few	TRBJ1-5	CASSHGTGGQPQHF	TGTGCCAGCAGTCACGGGACAGGAGGACAGCCCCAGCATTTT
.	TRBV15	.	TRBJ2-7	CATSRGRGDSYEQYF	TGTGCCACCAGCAGAGGGCGGGGAGACAGCTACGAGCAGTACTTC